The sequence of this TCR beta chain was determined in a study of T cell responses to AZD1222 COVID-19 vaccine. General study results and limits: Mostly white British, mostly female donors; authors suggested clonal diversity may be underestimated.

With respect to this clone: Its antigen is currently unknown.

Measured with immunoSEQ multiplex PCR; TCRdb has only the in-frame clones, and not every one. The data contain about 150,000 clones, roughly nine tenths of them singletons. The TCR was taken from an adult who received the AZD1222 COVID-19 vaccine. Material: peripheral blood, obtained 28 days after the second AZD1222 dose.

The CDR3 reads CASSPYPGELAGETGELFF. CDR3 DNA sequence: TGTGCCAGCAGCCCATACCCGGGGGAACTAGCGGGAGAGACCGGGGAGCTGTTTTTT. The chain is built from TRBV7-2 and TRBJ2-2; TRBD2 matches 11 bases. Germline V CDR1 and CDR2: SGHTA, FQGNSA. This CDR3 spans 19 amino acids. V trimming: 5 bases; J trimming: 5 bases; junction bases outside the gene matches: 16. The variable domain in full, completed from reference TRBV7-2 and TRBJ2-2, reads GAGVSQSPSNKVTEKGKDVELRCDPISGHTALYWYRQSLGQGLEFLIYFQGNSAPDKSGLPSDRFSAERTGGSVSTLTIQRTQQEDSAVYLCASSPYPGELAGETGELFFGEGSRLTVL.